This record covers a single T cell receptor beta chain. As defined, naive CD8 cells were CD45RO-negative and positively selected for CCR7, with terminally differentiated effector memory CD45RA+ cells excluded. This record belongs to a study of shared clonotypes between healthy human individuals. TCRdb's copy holds only in-frame clones and misses some; the assay was immunoSEQ multiplex PCR. The sample includes about 2,200,000 clones, around 93% of them seen just once. Germline CDR1 MNHEY, CDR2 SMNVEV (reference sequence). Trimming stripped 6 bases from V and 2 bases from J, with 11 bases between. This CDR3 comprises 13 residues.

Material for sequencing was naive CD8+ T cells from PBMCs. The chain joins TRBV27 to TRBJ2-7; D is possibly TRBD1 (6 bases). The TCR sequence derives from a man between 18 and 35 years old in good health. Some clones in this sample may be carry-over from other donors' samples. CDR3 loop: CASSPDRTYEQYF. CDR3 coding DNA: TGTGCCAGCAGCCCAGACAGGACCTACGAGCAGTACTTC.